What follows are 8 T cell receptor beta chains derived from one specimen sequenced in a study of blood T cell repertoires in COVID-19. Profiling relied on immunoSEQ multiplex PCR, and the TCRdb table lists in-frame clones only, not all of them. The data show 250,000 to 300,000 clones, 86% seen once. Sequenced input: peripheral blood. These receptor sequences come from a man between 18 and 35 years old with active or convalescent COVID-19.

The chain uses TRBV19 and TRBJ2-7; D remains unclear. The germline gives CDR1 LNHDA, CDR2 SQIVND (reference sequence). V was clipped by 5 bases and J by 1 base, with 12 bases between them. The CDR3 contains 14 residues. Here the CDR3 reads CASSPQVSSYEQYF. The CDR3 DNA reads as TGTGCCAGTAGTCCGCAGGTCAGTTCCTACGAGCAGTACTTC.

V and J are TRBV7-2 and TRBJ2-1; possible D gene TRBD2, 6 bases. Germline V gene sequence: CDR1 SGHTA, CDR2 FQGNSA. The CDR3 runs to 14 residues. The V end lost 2 bases, the J end lost 6 bases, and 11 bases lay between the germline ends. CDR3 protein: CASSLLGGGNEQFF. CDR3 DNA: TGTGCCAGCAGCTTATTGGGAGGCGGCAATGAGCAGTTCTTC.

This sequence joins TRBV2 and TRBJ2-7; D possibly corresponds to TRBD2 (5 bases). V was pared by 2 bases and J by 4 bases, with 6 bases between. Germline CDR1 SNHLY, CDR2 FYNNEI. This CDR3 comprises 12 residues. CDR3 residues: CASSETGYEQYF. CDR3 DNA sequence: TGTGCCAGCAGTGAAACGGGGTACGAGCAGTACTTC.

V and J are TRBV7-3 and TRBJ1-1, with TRBD1 as a possible D gene (5 bases). CDR3 length equals 14 residues. V was pared by 0 bases and J by 4 bases, with 9 bases between. The germline CDR1 and CDR2 sequences are SGHTA and FQGTGA. As DNA, the CDR3 is TGTGCCAGCAGCTTAACGTCGGGGGGCACTGAAGCTTTCTTT. The encoded protein is CASSLTSGGTEAFF.

This rearrangement joins TRBV6-2 or TRBV6-3 to TRBJ1-5; D uncertain. V lost 1 base and J lost 4, with 8 bases in between. Germline CDR1 MNHEY, CDR2 SVGEGT. The length of the CDR3 is 14 residues. This CDR3 reads CASSYLRANQPQHF. The CDR3, as DNA: TGTGCCAGCAGTTACTTGAGGGCTAATCAGCCCCAGCATTTT.

A single count supports this clone. This sequence joins TRBV2 and TRBJ2-1, with D possibly TRBD2 on 5 matching bases. The CDR3 sequence is 15 residues long. Germline values: CDR1 SNHLY, CDR2 FYNNEI. V shed 7 bases and J shed 4 bases, with 17 bases lying between them. This CDR3 reads CASNGPGIPYNEQFF. The CDR3 DNA sequence: TGTGCCAGCAACGGCCCGGGGATACCTTACAATGAGCAGTTCTTC.

The rearrangement joins TRBV7-9 to TRBJ2-5; D might be TRBD1 (6 bases). The V gene lost 1 base and the J gene lost 5 bases, with 8 bases spanning the gap. Germline values: CDR1 SEHNR, CDR2 FQNEAQ (reference sequence). This CDR3 spans 13 amino acids. The CDR3 sequence is CASSLGRGETQYF. The CDR3 coding sequence is TGTGCCAGCAGCTTAGGCAGGGGTGAGACCCAGTACTTC. Full variable domain (outside the CDR3, taken from reference TRBV7-9 and TRBJ2-5): DTGVSQNPRHKITKRGQNVTFRCDPISEHNRLYWYRQTLGQGPEFLTYFQNEAQLEKSRLLSDRFSAERPKGSFSTLEIQRTEQGDSAMYLCASSLGRGETQYFGPGTRLLVL.

The chain couples TRBV4-2 to TRBJ2-2; tentative D call: TRBD2 (6 bases). V was clipped by 3 bases and J by 5 bases, with 16 bases between them. The CDR3 extends over 16 amino acids. Germline V gives CDR1 LGHNA, CDR2 YNFKEQ. The CDR3 protein is CASSHRPGLGTGELFF. The DNA of the CDR3 is TGTGCCAGCAGCCACCGCCCGGGACTGGGGACCGGGGAGCTGTTTTTT.